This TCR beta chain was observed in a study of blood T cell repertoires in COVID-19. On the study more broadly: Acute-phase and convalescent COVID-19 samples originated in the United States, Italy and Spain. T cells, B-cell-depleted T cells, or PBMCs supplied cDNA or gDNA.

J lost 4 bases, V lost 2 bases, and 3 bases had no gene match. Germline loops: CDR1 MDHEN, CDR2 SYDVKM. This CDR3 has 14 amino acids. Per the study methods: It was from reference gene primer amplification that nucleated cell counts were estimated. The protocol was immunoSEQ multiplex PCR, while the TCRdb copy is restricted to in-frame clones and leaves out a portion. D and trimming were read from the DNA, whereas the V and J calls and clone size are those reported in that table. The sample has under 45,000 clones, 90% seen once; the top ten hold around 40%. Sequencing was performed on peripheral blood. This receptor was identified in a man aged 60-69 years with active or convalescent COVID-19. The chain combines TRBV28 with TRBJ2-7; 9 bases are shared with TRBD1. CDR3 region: CASSLGTGSYEQYF. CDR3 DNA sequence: TGTGCCAGCAGTTTAGGGACAGGGAGTTACGAGCAGTACTTC.